The 10 T cell receptor beta chains reported below all come from one sample, sequenced in a study of T cell responses to AZD1222 COVID-19 vaccine. Assay: immunoSEQ multiplex PCR; the TCRdb copy retains only in-frame clones and omits some. This table holds roughly 50,000 clones, approximately 83% found once. Sequences were derived from peripheral blood, sampled 28 days after the second AZD1222 dose. All receptors come from an adult who received the AZD1222 COVID-19 vaccine.

The chain carries TRBV18 and TRBJ2-7, with a weak D call TRBD1 (6 bases). CDR3 size: 15 residues. CDR1 KGHSH and CDR2 LQKENI come from the germline V gene. V was trimmed by 0 bases and J by 0 bases, leaving 9 bases between them. The CDR3 DNA follows: TGTGCCAGCTCACCACCCGACAGGAGCTCCTACGAGCAGTACTTC. It codes for CASSPPDRSSYEQYF.

The rearrangement links TRBV6-1 to TRBJ2-2, with 11 nucleotides matching TRBD2. This CDR3 region has 19 residues. The germline gives CDR1 MNHNS, CDR2 SASEGT. The V and J ends lost 4 bases and 4 bases, in that order; junction bases with no gene match: 14. The CDR3 coding sequence is TGTGCCAGCAGTGTAGGCCCGGGACTAGCGGTATTCGGCACCGGGGAGCTGTTTTTT. Translation: CASSVGPGLAVFGTGELFF.

This clone was found once. V gene TRBV7-9 combines with J gene TRBJ1-3; D unclear. This CDR3 has 14 amino acids. The V gene's germline CDR1 is SEHNR and CDR2 FQNEAQ (reference sequence). CDR3 in DNA: TGTGCTACCCGGGCTTTCTACTCTGGAAACACCATATATTTT. Its translation is CATRAFYSGNTIYF.

This chain links TRBV7-9 with TRBJ2-1; D is perhaps TRBD2 (5 bases). Trimming took 4 bases from V and 10 from J, leaving 14 bases between them. Germline V gives CDR1 SEHNR, CDR2 FQNEAQ (reference sequence). The CDR3 extends over 13 amino acids. In nucleotides, the CDR3 is TGTGCCAGCAGCTCTCCCGCCACTAGGGAGCAGTTCTTC. As protein: CASSSPATREQFF. The full variable domain, rest sourced from reference TRBV7-9 and TRBJ2-1, is DTGVSQNPRHKITKRGQNVTFRCDPISEHNRLYWYRQTLGQGPEFLTYFQNEAQLEKSRLLSDRFSAERPKGSFSTLEIQRTEQGDSAMYLCASSSPATREQFFGPGTRLTVL.

The sample holds a few counts of this clone. V is TRBV9 and J is TRBJ1-1; 10 nucleotides align to TRBD1. This CDR3 region has 15 residues. The V gene's germline CDR1 is SGDLS and CDR2 YYNGEE. J lost 4 bases, V lost 0 bases, and 3 bases had no gene match. This CDR3 reads CASSVGWTGGTEAFF. CDR3 nucleotide sequence: TGTGCCAGCAGCGTAGGGTGGACAGGGGGCACTGAAGCTTTCTTT.

V gene TRBV2 combines with J gene TRBJ2-4; tentatively, D is TRBD2 (5 bases). From germline, CDR1 is SNHLY and CDR2 FYNNEI. The CDR3 extends over 11 amino acids. V was shortened by 6 bases and J by 15 bases, with 15 bases between the two germline ends. CDR3 residues: CASREAASTYF. DNA for the CDR3: TGTGCCAGCAGGGAGGCAGCTTCTACGTACTTC.

The chain carries TRBV11-3 and TRBJ2-7, with 8 bases identical to TRBD1. The ends lost 0 bases at V and 3 bases at J; junction bases unmatched: 4. The CDR3 totals 15 residues. CDR1 is SGHNT and CDR2 is YENEEA in the germline V gene. As DNA, the CDR3 is TGTGCCAGCAGCTTAGATCTTACAGGGGGCTACGAGCAGTACTTC. Translation gives CASSLDLTGGYEQYF.

This clone came up once. This rearrangement joins TRBV6-5 to TRBJ2-7; 7 nucleotides match TRBD2. CDR3 size: 14 residues. Per germline, CDR1 MNHEY and CDR2 SVGAGI. V trimming: 2 bases; J trimming: 5 bases; junction bases outside the gene matches: 6. CDR3 sequence: CASSYIAGAHEQYF. Here the CDR3 DNA reads TGTGCCAGCAGTTACATTGCGGGAGCCCACGAGCAGTACTTC.

This sequence joins TRBV24-1 and TRBJ2-7; D not resolved. Trimming cost V 4 bases and J 2 bases, with 8 bases left between them. The germline CDR1 and CDR2 sequences are KGHDR and SFDVKD. The CDR3 totals 13 residues. CDR3 sequence: CATSEPGAYEQYF. As DNA, the CDR3 is TGTGCCACCAGTGAGCCAGGAGCCTACGAGCAGTACTTC.

DNA of the CDR3: TGTGCCAGCAGTAGACTAGCGGGCATCTACGAGCAGTACTTC. Protein sequence: CASSRLAGIYEQYF. V is TRBV6-5 and J is TRBJ2-7; 10 bases align to TRBD2. The junction had 4 bases not matched to a gene; V was cut back by 5 bases and J by 3 bases. Germline V gene lookup returns CDR1 MNHEY and CDR2 SVGAGI. CDR3 length: 14 amino acids.